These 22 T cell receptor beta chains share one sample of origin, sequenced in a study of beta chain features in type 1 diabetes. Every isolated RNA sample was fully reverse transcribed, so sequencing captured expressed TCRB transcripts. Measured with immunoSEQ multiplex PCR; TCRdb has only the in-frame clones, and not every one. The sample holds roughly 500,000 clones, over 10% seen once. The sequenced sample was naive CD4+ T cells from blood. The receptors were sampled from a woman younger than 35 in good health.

CDR3 amino acids: CASSLESRWEQYF. CDR3 sequence (DNA): TGCGCCAGCAGCTTGGAGTCCAGATGGGAGCAGTACTTC. The chain uses TRBV5-1 and TRBJ2-7, with no clear D. CDR1 is SGHRS, CDR2 YFSETQ, per germline. This CDR3 region has 13 residues. V shed 0 bases and J shed 7 bases, with 11 bases lying between them.

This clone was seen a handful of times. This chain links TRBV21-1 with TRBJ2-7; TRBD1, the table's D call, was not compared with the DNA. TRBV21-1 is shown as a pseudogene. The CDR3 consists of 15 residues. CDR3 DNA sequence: TGTGCCAGCAGCAAAGACGACAGGGGCGGGCGCGAGCAGTACGTC. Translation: CASSKDDRGGREQYV.

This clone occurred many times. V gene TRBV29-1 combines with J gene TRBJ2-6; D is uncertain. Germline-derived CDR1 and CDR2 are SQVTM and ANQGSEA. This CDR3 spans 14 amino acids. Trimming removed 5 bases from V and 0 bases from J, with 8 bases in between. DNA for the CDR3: TGCAGCGTTCCCCGGTTCTCTGGGGCCAACGTCCTGACTTTC. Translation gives CSVPRFSGANVLTF.

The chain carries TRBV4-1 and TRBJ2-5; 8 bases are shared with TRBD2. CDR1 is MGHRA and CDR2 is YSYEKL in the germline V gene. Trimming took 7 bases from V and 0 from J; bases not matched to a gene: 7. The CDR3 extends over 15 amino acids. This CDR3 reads CASTKLLADQETQYF. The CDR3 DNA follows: TGCGCCAGCACCAAATTACTAGCGGACCAAGAGACCCAGTACTTC.

CDR3 sequence (DNA): TGCGCCAGCAGCCAAGGCAGGGGGGGTCAAGAGACCCAGTACTTC. It specifies CASSQGRGGQETQYF. This rearrangement joins TRBV4-3 to TRBJ2-5; D may match TRBD1 or TRBD2 (7 bases each). Germline V CDR1 and CDR2: LGHNA, YSLEER. V gave up 1 base and J gave up 2 bases, with 11 bases separating them. CDR3 length: 15 amino acids.

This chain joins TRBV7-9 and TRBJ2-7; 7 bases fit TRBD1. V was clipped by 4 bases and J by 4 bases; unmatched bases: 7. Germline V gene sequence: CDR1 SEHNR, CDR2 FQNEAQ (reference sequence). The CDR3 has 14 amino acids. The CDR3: CASSSHRGYYEQYV. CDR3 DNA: TGTGCCAGCAGCTCTCACAGGGGCTATTACGAGCAGTACGTC.

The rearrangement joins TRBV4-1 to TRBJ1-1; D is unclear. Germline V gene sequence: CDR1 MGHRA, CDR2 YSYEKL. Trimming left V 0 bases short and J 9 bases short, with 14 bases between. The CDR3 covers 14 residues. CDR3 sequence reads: CASSQEFLALKAFF. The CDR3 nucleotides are TGCGCCAGCAGCCAAGAATTCTTGGCCCTAAAAGCTTTCTTT.

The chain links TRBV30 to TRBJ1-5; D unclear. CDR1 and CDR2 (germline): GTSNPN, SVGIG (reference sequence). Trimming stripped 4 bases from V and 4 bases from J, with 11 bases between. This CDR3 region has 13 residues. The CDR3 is CAWNREGNQPQHF. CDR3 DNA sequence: TGTGCCTGGAACCGGGAGGGAAATCAGCCCCAGCATTTT.

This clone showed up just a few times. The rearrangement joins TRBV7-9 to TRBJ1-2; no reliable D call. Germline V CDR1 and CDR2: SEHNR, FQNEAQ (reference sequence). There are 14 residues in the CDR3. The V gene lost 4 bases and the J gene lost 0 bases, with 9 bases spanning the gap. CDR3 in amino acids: CASSSPPSNYGYTF. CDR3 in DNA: TGTGCCAGCAGCTCCCCTCCCTCTAACTATGGCTACACCTTC.

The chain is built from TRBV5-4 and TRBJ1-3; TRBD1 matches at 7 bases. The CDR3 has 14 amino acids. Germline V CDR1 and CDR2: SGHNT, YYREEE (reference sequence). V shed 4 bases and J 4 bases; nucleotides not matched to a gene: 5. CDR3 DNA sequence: TGTGCCAGCAGCCGGCCGGGACAGGGAAACACCATATATTTT. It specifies CASSRPGQGNTIYF.

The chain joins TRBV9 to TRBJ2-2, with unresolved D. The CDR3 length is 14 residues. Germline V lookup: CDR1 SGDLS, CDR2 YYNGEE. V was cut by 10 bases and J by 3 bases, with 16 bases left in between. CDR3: CASSARVYTGELFF. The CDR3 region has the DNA TGTGCCTCGAGTGCCCGGGTATACACCGGGGAGCTGTTTTTT.

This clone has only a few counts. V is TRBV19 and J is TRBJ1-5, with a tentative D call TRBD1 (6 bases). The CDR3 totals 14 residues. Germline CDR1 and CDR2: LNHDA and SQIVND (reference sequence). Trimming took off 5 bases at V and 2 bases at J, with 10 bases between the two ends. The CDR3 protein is CASSGQTGNQPQHF. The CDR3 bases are TGTGCCAGTAGTGGACAGACAGGCAATCAGCCCCAGCATTTT.

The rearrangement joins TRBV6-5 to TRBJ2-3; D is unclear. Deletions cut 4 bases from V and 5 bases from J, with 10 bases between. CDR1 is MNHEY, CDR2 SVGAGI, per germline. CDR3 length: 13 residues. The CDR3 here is CASSFKVVDTQYF. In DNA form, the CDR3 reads TGTGCCAGCAGTTTTAAAGTCGTAGATACGCAGTATTTT.

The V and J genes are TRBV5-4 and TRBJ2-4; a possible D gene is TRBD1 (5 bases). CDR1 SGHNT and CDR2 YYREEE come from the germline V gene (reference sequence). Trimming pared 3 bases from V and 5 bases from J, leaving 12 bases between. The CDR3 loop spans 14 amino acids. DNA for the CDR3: TGTGCCAGCAGCTCCCCAGGGTTACAAAACATTCAGTACTTC. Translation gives CASSSPGLQNIQYF.

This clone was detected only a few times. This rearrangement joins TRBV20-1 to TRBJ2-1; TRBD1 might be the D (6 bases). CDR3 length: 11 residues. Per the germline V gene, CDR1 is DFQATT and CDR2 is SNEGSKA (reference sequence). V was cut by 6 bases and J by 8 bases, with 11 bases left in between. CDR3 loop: CSADQGYEQFF. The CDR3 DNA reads TGCAGTGCAGACCAGGGGTATGAGCAGTTCTTC.

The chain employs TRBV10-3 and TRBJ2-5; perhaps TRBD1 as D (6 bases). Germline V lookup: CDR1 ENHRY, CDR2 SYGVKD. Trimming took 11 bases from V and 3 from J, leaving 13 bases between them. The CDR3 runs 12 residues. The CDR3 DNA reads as TGTGCCGTTTCGCAGGGGAAAGAGACCCAGTACTTC. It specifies CAVSQGKETQYF.

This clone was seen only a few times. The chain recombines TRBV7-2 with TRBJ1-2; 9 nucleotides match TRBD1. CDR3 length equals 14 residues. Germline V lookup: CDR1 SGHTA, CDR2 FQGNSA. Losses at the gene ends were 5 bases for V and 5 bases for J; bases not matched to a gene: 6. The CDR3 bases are TGTGCCAGCAGCGAAACAGGGGGCGGTTATGGCTACACCTTC. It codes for CASSETGGGYGYTF.

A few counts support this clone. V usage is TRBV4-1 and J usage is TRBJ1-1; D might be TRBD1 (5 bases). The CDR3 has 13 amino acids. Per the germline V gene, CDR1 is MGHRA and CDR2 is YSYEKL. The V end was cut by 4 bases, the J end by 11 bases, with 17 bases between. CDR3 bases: TGCGCCAGCAGCCCTGGGACCGGCTTTCGGGCTTTCTTT. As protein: CASSPGTGFRAFF.

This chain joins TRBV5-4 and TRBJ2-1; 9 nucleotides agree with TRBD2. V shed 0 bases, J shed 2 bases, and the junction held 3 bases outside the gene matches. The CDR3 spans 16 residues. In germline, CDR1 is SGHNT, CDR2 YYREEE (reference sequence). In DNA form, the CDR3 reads TGTGCCAGCAGCTTGGCAGGACTAGCGACCTACAATGAGCAGTTCTTC. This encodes CASSLAGLATYNEQFF. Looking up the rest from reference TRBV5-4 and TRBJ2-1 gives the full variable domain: ETGVTQSPTHLIKTRGQQVTLRCSSQSGHNTVSWYQQALGQGPQFIFQYYREEENGRGNFPPRFSGLQFPNYSSELNVNALELDDSALYLCASSLAGLATYNEQFFGPGTRLTVL.

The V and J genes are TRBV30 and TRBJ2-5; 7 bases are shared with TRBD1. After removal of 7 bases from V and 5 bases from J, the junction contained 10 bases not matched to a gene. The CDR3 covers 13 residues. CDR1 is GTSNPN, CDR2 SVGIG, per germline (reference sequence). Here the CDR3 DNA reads TGTGCCTACACGACAGGGTCGGGGGAGACCCAGTACTTC. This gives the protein CAYTTGSGETQYF.

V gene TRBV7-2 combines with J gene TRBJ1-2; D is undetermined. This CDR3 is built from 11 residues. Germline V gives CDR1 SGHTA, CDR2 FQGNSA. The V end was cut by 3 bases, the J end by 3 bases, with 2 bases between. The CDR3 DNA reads TGTGCCAGCAGCTTCGACTATGGCTACACCTTC. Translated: CASSFDYGYTF.

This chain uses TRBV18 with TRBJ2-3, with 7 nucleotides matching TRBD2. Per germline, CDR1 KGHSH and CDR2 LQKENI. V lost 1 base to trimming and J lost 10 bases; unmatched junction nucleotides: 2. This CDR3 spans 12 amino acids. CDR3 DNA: TGTGCCAGCTCACCACTCAGCGGGGCGCAGTATTTT. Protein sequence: CASSPLSGAQYF.